This entry is about one TCR beta chain. Its antigen is unknown. CD4+ T cells from unexposed donors were obtained before the COVID-19 pandemic (2011-2018). Isolation of CD4+ T cells took place after less than 13 days in culture. This sample was included in a study of CD4 T cells in relation to SARS-CoV-2 and coronaviruses. Losses at the gene ends were 1 base for V and 4 bases for J; bases not matched to a gene: 5. This CDR3 contains 15 residues. Germline CDR1 and CDR2: LGHDT and YNNKEL (reference sequence). Clones were sequenced by immunoSEQ multiplex PCR, and TCRdb holds only the in-frame ones, with some missing. The sample holds about 22,000 clones, over 70% seen once.

The chain recombines TRBV3-1 (or the pseudogene TRBV3-2) with TRBJ2-7; 9 nucleotides agree with TRBD1. The receptor comes from a human donor in good health. The sample comprised CD4+ T cells from PBMCs, cultured in vitro. CDR3 region: CASSQVGTGTYEQYF. CDR3 sequence (DNA): TGTGCCAGCAGCCAAGTCGGGACAGGGACTTACGAGCAGTACTTC.